The sequence of this T cell receptor (beta chain) was determined in a study of blood T cell repertoires in COVID-19. V lost 3 bases, J lost 3 bases, and 5 bases stayed unmatched. In germline, CDR1 is SGHDN, CDR2 FVKESK. This CDR3 contains 16 residues. Repertoires were generated with immunoSEQ multiplex PCR, while TCRdb's copy carries only in-frame clones and drops some. The data contain 250,000 to 300,000 clones, 81% of them seen just once; the ten biggest clones take up under 3%. The sequenced sample was peripheral blood. The source of this sequence is a woman aged 60 to 75 with active or convalescent COVID-19. The chain joins TRBV14 to TRBJ2-1, with 10 bases that match TRBD2. As DNA, the CDR3 is TGTGCCAGCAGCCAGTTAGCGGGGGGCCGCTACAATGAGCAGTTCTTC. It specifies CASSQLAGGRYNEQFF.